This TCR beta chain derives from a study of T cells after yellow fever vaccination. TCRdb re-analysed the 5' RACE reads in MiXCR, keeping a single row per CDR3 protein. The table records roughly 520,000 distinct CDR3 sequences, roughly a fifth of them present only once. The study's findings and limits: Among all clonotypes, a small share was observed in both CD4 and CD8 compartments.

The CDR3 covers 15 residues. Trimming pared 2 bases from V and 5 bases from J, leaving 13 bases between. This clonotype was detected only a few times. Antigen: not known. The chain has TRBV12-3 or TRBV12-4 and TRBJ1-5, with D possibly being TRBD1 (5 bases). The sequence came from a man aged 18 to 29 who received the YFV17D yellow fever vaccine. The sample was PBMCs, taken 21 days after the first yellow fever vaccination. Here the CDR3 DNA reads TGTGCCAGCAGTTTAACCACTCGGGGGTATCAGCCCCAGCATTTT. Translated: CASSLTTRGYQPQHF.